This record covers a single TCR beta chain. TCRdb reprocessed the 5' RACE reads, keeping one entry per CDR3 protein, no DNA. The repertoire table contains around 190,000 distinct CDR3 sequences. The record originates from a study of monozygotic twins with inflammatory bowel disease. The receptor's source is a human donor with ulcerative colitis or Crohn's disease, or a healthy co-twin of an affected twin (not recorded which). Sequencing was carried out using blood.

CDR3 protein: CASSLLGQDTGELFF. V is TRBV5-6 and J is TRBJ2-2; with no DNA, the TCRdb D assignment of TRBD1 cannot be verified. This CDR3 comprises 15 residues. In germline, CDR1 is SGHDT, CDR2 YYEEEE.